This T cell receptor beta chain was found in a study of blood T cell repertoires in COVID-19. TCRdb keeps only in-frame clones here, not all; method: immunoSEQ multiplex PCR. Of roughly 500,000 clones listed, 70% to 90% are singletons. The germline V gene has CDR1 SGHRS and CDR2 YFSETQ. This CDR3 has 15 amino acids. V was shortened by 6 bases and J by 6 bases, with 16 bases between the two germline ends. The receptor was derived from a human donor in a cohort sampled during active COVID-19. Sequenced input: peripheral blood. The chain combines TRBV5-1 with TRBJ1-6, with D possibly TRBD1 on 6 matching bases. CDR3 loop: CASTPGQQANSPLHF. The CDR3 DNA reads as TGCGCCAGCACACCCGGACAGCAGGCTAATTCACCCCTCCACTTT.